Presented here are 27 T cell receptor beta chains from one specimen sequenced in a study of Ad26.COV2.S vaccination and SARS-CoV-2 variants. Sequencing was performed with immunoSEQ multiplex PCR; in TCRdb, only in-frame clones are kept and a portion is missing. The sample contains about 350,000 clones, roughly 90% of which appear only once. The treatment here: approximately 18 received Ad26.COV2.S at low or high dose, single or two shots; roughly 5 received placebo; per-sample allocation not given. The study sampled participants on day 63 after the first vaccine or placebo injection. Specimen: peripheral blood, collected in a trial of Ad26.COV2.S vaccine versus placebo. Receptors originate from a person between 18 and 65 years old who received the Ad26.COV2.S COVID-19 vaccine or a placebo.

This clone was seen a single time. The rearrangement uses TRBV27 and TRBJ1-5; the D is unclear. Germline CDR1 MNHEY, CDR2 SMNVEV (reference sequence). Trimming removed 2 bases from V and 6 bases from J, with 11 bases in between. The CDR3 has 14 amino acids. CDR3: CASSLIFSGQPQHF. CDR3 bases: TGTGCCAGCAGTTTAATATTCTCGGGTCAGCCCCAGCATTTT.

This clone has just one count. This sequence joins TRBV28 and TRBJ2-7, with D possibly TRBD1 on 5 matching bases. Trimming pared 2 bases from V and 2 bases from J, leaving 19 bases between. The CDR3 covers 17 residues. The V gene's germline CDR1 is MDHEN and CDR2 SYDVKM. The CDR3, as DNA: TGTGCCAGCAGTTTAAAAAGGCAGGGCGTTACCACCTACGAGCAGTACTTC. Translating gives CASSLKRQGVTTYEQYF.

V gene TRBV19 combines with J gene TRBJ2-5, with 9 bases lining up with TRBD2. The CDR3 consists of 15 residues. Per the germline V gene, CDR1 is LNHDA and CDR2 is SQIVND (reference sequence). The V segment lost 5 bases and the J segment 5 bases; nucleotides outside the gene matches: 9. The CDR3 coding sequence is TGTGCCAGTAGTTCGCGGGGGGGTCACATTGAGACCCAGTACTTC. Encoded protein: CASSSRGGHIETQYF.

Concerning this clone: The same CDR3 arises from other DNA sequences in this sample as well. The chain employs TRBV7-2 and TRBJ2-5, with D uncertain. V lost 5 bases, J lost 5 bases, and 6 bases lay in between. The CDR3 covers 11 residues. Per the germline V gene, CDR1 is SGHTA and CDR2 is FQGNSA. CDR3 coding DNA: TGTGCCAGCAGCCCGAAGGAGACCCAGTACTTC. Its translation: CASSPKETQYF.

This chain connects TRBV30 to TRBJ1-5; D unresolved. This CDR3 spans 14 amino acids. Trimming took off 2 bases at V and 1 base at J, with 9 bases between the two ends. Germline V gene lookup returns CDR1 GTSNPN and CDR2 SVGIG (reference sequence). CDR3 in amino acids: CAWSYLVSNQPQHF. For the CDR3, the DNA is TGTGCCTGGAGTTACTTGGTGAGCAATCAGCCCCAGCATTTT. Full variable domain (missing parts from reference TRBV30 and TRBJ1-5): SQTIHQWPATLVQPVGSPLSLECTVEGTSNPNLYWYRQAAGRGLQLLFYSVGIGQISSEVPQNLSASRPQDRQFILSSKKLLLSDSGFYLCAWSYLVSNQPQHFGDGTRLSIL.

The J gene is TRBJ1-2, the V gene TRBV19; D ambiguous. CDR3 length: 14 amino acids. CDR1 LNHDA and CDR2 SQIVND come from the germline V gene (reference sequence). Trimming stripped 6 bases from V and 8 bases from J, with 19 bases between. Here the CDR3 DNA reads TGTGCCAGTAGCCTTCGAACCCTCGATGGGGGCTACACCTTC. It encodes CASSLRTLDGGYTF.

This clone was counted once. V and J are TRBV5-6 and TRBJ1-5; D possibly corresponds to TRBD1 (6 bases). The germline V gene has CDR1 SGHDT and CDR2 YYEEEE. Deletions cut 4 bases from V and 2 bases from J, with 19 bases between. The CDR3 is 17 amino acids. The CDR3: CASSLAGGRRGNQPQHF. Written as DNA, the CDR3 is TGTGCCAGCAGCCTGGCGGGGGGGCGTCGGGGCAATCAGCCCCAGCATTTT.

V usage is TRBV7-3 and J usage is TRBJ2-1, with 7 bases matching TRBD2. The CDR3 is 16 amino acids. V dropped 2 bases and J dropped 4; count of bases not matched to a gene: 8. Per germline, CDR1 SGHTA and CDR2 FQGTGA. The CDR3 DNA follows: TGTGCCAGCAGCTTAGATAGGAGGGAGGGGTACAATGAGCAGTTCTTC. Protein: CASSLDRREGYNEQFF. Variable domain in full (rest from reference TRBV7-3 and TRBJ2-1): GAGVSQTPSNKVTEKGKYVELRCDPISGHTALYWYRQSLGQGPEFLIYFQGTGAADDSGLPNDRFFAVRPEGSVSTLKIQRTERGDSAVYLCASSLDRREGYNEQFFGPGTRLTVL.

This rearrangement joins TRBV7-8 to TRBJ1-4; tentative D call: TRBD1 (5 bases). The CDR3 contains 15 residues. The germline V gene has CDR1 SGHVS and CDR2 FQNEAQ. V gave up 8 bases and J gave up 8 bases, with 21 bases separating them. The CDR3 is CASRRQGLGREKLFF. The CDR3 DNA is TGTGCCAGCCGTCGCCAGGGTTTAGGGAGAGAAAAACTGTTTTTT.

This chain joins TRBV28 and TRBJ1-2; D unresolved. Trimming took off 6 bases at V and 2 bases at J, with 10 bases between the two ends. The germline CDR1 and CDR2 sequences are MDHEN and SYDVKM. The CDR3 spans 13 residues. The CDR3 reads CASRETANYGYTF. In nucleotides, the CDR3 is TGTGCCAGCAGGGAGACGGCAAACTATGGCTACACCTTC.

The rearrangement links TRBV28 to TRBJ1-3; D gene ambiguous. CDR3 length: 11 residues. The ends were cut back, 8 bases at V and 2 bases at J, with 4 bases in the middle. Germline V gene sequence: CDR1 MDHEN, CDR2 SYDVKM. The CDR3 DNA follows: TGTGCCAGCGGGACTGGAAACACCATATATTTT. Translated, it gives CASGTGNTIYF.

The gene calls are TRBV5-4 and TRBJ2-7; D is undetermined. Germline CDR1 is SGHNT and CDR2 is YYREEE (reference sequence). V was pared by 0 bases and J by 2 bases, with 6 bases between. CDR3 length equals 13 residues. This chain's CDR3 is CASSLGIAYEQYF. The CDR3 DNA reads TGTGCCAGCAGCTTGGGAATAGCCTACGAGCAGTACTTC.

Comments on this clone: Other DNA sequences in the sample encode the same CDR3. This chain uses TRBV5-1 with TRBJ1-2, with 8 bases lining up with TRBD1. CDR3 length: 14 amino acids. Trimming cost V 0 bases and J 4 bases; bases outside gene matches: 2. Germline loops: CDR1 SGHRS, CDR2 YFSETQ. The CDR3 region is CASSLGQGTYGYTF. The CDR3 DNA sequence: TGCGCCAGCAGCTTGGGACAGGGGACCTATGGCTACACCTTC.

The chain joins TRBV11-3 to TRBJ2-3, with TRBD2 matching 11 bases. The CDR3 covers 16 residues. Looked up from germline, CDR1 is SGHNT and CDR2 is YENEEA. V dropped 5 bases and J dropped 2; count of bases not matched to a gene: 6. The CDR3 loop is CASSKGTSGVTDTQYF. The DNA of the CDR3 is TGTGCCAGCAGCAAAGGGACTAGCGGAGTCACAGATACGCAGTATTTT.

For the CDR3, the DNA is TGCGCCAGCAGCTCCCCAGATGGGGGACCGGAGACCCAGTACTTC. Translated, it gives CASSSPDGGPETQYF. This chain joins TRBV5-1 and TRBJ2-5; D is perhaps TRBD1 or TRBD2 (5 bases each). The CDR3 is 15 residues long. The germline V gene encodes CDR1 SGHRS and CDR2 YFSETQ. V was pared by 3 bases and J by 5 bases, with 17 bases between.

The CDR3 region is CASSPHRGVSSYNEQFF. DNA for the CDR3: TGTGCCAGCAGCCCGCACAGGGGGGTGAGCTCCTACAATGAGCAGTTCTTC. V gene TRBV5-5 combines with J gene TRBJ2-1; 8 bases agree with TRBD1. Germline CDR1 reads SGHKS; CDR2 reads YYEKEE (reference sequence). CDR3 length equals 17 residues. With V trimmed by 4 bases and J by 0 bases, 9 bases remained unmatched.

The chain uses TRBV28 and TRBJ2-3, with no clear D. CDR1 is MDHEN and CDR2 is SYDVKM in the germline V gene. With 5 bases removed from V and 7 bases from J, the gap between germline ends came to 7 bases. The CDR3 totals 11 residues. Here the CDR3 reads CASSPLNTQYF. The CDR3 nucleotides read TGTGCCAGCAGTCCGCTGAATACGCAGTATTTT.

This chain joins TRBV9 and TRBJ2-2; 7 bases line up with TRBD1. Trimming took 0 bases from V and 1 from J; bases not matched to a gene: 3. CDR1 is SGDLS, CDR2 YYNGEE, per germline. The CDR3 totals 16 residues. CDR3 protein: CASSVGGQMNTGELFF. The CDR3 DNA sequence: TGTGCCAGCAGCGTAGGGGGACAGATGAACACCGGGGAGCTGTTTTTT. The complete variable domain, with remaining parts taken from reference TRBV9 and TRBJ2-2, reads DSGVTQTPKHLITATGQRVTLRCSPRSGDLSVYWYQQSLDQGLQFLIQYYNGEERAKGNILERFSAQQFPDLHSELNLSSLELGDSALYFCASSVGGQMNTGELFFGEGSRLTVL.

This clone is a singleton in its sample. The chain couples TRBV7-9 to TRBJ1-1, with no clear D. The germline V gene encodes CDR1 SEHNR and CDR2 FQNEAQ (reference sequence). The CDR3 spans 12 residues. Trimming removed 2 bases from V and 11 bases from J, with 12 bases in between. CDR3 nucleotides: TGTGCCAGCAGCTTAATTCGGGGAGGGGCTTTCTTT. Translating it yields CASSLIRGGAFF.

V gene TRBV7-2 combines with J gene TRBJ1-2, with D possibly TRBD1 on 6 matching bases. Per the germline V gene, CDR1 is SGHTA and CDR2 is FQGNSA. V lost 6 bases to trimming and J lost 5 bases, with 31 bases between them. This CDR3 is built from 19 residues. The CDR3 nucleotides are TGTGCCAGCAGTTTTACAGGGACTTCGAACCTACCCTTTAAATATGGCTACACCTTC. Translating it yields CASSFTGTSNLPFKYGYTF.

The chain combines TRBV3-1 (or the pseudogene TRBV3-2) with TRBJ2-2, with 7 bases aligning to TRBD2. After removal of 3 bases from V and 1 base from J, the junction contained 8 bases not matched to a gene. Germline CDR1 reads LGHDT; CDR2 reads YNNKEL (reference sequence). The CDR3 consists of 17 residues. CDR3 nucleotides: TGTGCCAGCAGCCAGGCCCTCGGCGGGAGGAACACCGGGGAGCTGTTTTTT. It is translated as CASSQALGGRNTGELFF.

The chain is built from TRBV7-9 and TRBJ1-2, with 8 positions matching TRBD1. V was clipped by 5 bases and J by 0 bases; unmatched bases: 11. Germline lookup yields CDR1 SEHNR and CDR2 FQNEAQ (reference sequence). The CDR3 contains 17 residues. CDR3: CASSRKLGQGPNYGYTF. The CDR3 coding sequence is TGTGCCAGCAGCCGTAAACTCGGACAGGGCCCTAACTATGGCTACACCTTC.

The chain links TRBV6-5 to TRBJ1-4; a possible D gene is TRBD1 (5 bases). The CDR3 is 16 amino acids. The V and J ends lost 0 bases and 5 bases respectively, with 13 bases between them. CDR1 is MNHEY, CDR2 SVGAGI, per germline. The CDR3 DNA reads TGTGCCAGCAGTTACTCATTAGGGGCGAGGAATGAAAAACTGTTTTTT. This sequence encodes CASSYSLGARNEKLFF.

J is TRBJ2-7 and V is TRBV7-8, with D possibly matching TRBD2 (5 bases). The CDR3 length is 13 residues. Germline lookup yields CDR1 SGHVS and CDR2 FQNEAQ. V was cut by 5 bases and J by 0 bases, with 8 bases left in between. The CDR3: CASSVRDSYEQYF. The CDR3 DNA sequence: TGTGCCAGCAGCGTGAGGGACTCCTACGAGCAGTACTTC. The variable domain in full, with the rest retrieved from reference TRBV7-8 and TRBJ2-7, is GAGVSQSPRYKVAKRGQDVALRCDPISGHVSLFWYQQALGQGPEFLTYFQNEAQLDKSGLPSDRFFAERPEGSVSTLKIQRTQQEDSAVYLCASSVRDSYEQYFGPGTRLTVT.

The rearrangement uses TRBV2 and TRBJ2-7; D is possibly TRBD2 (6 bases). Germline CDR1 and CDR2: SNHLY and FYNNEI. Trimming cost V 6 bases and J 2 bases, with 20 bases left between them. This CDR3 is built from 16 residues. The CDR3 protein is CASRREGTVSTYEQYF. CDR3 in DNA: TGTGCCAGCAGAAGAGAGGGGACTGTATCCACCTACGAGCAGTACTTC.

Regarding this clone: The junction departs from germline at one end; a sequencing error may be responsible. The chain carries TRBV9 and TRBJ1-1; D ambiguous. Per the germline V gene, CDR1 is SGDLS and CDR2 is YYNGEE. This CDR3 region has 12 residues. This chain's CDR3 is CASSPNGEAERF. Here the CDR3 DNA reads TGTGCCAGCAGCCCTAACGGGGAGGCGGAAAGATTT.

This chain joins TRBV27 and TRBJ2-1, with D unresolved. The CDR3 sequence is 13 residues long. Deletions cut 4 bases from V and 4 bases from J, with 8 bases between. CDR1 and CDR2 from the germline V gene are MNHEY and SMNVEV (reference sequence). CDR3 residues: CASSYTEYNEQFF. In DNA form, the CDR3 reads TGTGCCAGCAGTTATACAGAATACAATGAGCAGTTCTTC.